Presented here are 16 T cell receptor beta chains from one specimen sequenced in a study of shared clonotypes between healthy human individuals. Measured with immunoSEQ multiplex PCR; TCRdb has only the in-frame clones, and not every one. This sample yields more than 1.2 million clones, of which about 98.5% are seen a single time; about 0.4% belongs to the top ten. The material sequenced was naive CD4+ T cells sorted from blood. Specified subset: CD45RA+ positively selected. The receptor set was obtained from a man aged 30-40 years in good health.

Note on this clone: The same CDR3 also results from other DNA sequences found in this sample. The chain combines TRBV5-4 with TRBJ2-7; the match to TRBD2 covers 9 bases. The CDR3 consists of 15 residues. Germline lookup yields CDR1 SGHNT and CDR2 YYREEE (reference sequence). Unmatched junction bases numbered 5, after V lost 3 bases and J lost 1 base. The CDR3 DNA sequence: TGTGCCAGCAGCTCGACTAGCGGAGTTTCCTACGAGCAGTACTTC. It yields the protein CASSSTSGVSYEQYF.

The chain combines TRBV7-2 with TRBJ2-5; D is perhaps TRBD1 (6 bases). The ends were cut back, 1 base at V and 7 bases at J, with 10 bases in the middle. This CDR3 is 13 amino acids long. Germline V gene lookup returns CDR1 SGHTA and CDR2 FQGNSA. In DNA form, the CDR3 reads TGTGCCAGCAGCTTAGAGGGGGAAGGGACCCAGTACTTC. It is translated as CASSLEGEGTQYF.

V gene TRBV19 combines with J gene TRBJ2-3, with unresolved D. CDR1 and CDR2 (germline): LNHDA, SQIVND (reference sequence). The length of the CDR3 is 14 residues. V lost 3 bases and J 4 bases, leaving 11 bases between the germline ends. This chain's CDR3 is CASSINPLPDTQYF. CDR3 sequence (DNA): TGTGCCAGTAGTATTAACCCACTGCCAGATACGCAGTATTTT.

The chain joins TRBV19 to TRBJ2-2, with 10 nucleotides matching TRBD1. The CDR3 is 15 amino acids. After removal of 6 bases from V and 4 bases from J, the junction contained 5 bases not matched to a gene. Germline values: CDR1 LNHDA, CDR2 SQIVND (reference sequence). For the CDR3, the DNA is TGTGCCAGTAGCCCTTGGGACAGGGGCACCGGGGAGCTGTTTTTT. Translating gives CASSPWDRGTGELFF.

V gene TRBV4-1 combines with J gene TRBJ2-2, with TRBD2 as a possible D gene (6 bases). The CDR3 has 15 residues. Germline V gives CDR1 MGHRA, CDR2 YSYEKL. Between the trimmed V and J ends, which lost 1 base and 6 bases, there was a span of 12 bases. This CDR3 is CASSQVREPAGELFF. CDR3 coding DNA: TGCGCCAGCAGCCAAGTTCGGGAGCCGGCCGGGGAGCTGTTTTTT.

This clone was observed once. The V and J genes are TRBV6-1 and TRBJ1-4; D perhaps matches TRBD1 (5 bases). Germline values: CDR1 MNHNS, CDR2 SASEGT. There are 14 residues in the CDR3. Trimming left V 2 bases short and J 7 bases short, with 11 bases between. CDR3 nucleotide sequence: TGTGCCAGCAGTGAACAGGGTGCCGGTGAAAAACTGTTTTTT. Translated, it gives CASSEQGAGEKLFF.

The chain has TRBV7-9 and TRBJ1-2; D is unresolved. V lost 3 bases and J 2 bases, leaving 7 bases between the germline ends. Per the germline V gene, CDR1 is SEHNR and CDR2 is FQNEAQ (reference sequence). The CDR3 contains 13 residues. The CDR3 coding sequence is TGTGCCAGCAGCTTGAGGGAAAACTATGGCTACACCTTC. As protein: CASSLRENYGYTF.

A word on this clone: Other DNA sequences within the sample encode an identical CDR3. V is TRBV9 and J is TRBJ2-7; 15 bases align to TRBD2. The V gene end was trimmed by 0 bases and the J gene end by 6 bases; junction bases not matched to a gene: 1. The germline CDR1 and CDR2 sequences are SGDLS and YYNGEE. The CDR3 contains 15 residues. Here the CDR3 reads CASSVEGLAGGEQYF. For the CDR3, the DNA is TGTGCCAGCAGCGTAGAGGGACTAGCGGGAGGCGAGCAGTACTTC.

The rearrangement links TRBV7-6 to TRBJ2-3, with D possibly TRBD2 on 6 matching bases. The V gene lost 5 bases and the J gene lost 1 base, with 19 bases spanning the gap. The CDR3 sequence is 17 residues long. Per germline, CDR1 SGHVS and CDR2 FNYEAQ. The CDR3 DNA sequence: TGTGCCAGCAGCATAAGACGTGGCGGGGCACGCACAGATACGCAGTATTTT. This gives the protein CASSIRRGGARTDTQYF.

V gene TRBV28 combines with J gene TRBJ2-5, with 7 bases matching TRBD2. This CDR3 has 15 amino acids. Germline assignment: CDR1 MDHEN and CDR2 SYDVKM. With 8 bases clipped from V and 0 bases from J, the junction kept 9 bases outside the gene matches. This chain's CDR3 is CASLPFGGYQETQYF. CDR3 sequence (DNA): TGTGCCAGCCTACCATTCGGGGGGTACCAAGAGACCCAGTACTTC.

The gene calls are TRBV7-6 and TRBJ2-2; TRBD2 aligns across 10 bases. The CDR3 length is 16 residues. Germline V gene sequence: CDR1 SGHVS, CDR2 FNYEAQ. V lost 6 bases and J lost 4; bases outside the gene matches: 8. CDR3 protein: CASRLAGEKITGELFF. The CDR3 DNA reads TGTGCCAGCAGGCTAGCGGGAGAGAAGATCACCGGGGAGCTGTTTTTT.

This chain links TRBV30 with TRBJ1-2, with D hard to call. The CDR3 runs 11 residues. CDR1 and CDR2 from the germline V gene are GTSNPN and SVGIG (reference sequence). The V end lost 5 bases, the J end lost 4 bases, and 8 bases lay between the germline ends. CDR3 protein: CAWGQIYGYTF. CDR3 nucleotides: TGTGCCTGGGGGCAAATCTATGGCTACACCTTC.

As to this clone: The same CDR3 can be traced to other DNA sequences in this sample. The chain employs TRBV9 and TRBJ2-5; D ambiguous. Trimming removed 0 bases at V and 2 bases at J, with 8 bases between. This CDR3 has 14 amino acids. Germline V gene lookup returns CDR1 SGDLS and CDR2 YYNGEE. The CDR3 sequence is CASSVGVSQETQYF. The CDR3 DNA sequence: TGTGCCAGCAGCGTAGGGGTCAGTCAAGAGACCCAGTACTTC.

Only a few counts were recorded for this clone. The chain is built from TRBV2 and TRBJ1-5; 7 bases agree with TRBD1. V lost 6 bases and J lost 4; bases outside the gene matches: 3. Germline V gene lookup returns CDR1 SNHLY and CDR2 FYNNEI. This CDR3 region has 13 residues. CDR3: CASSRDRNQPQHF. Written as DNA, the CDR3 is TGTGCCAGCAGCCGGGACAGAAATCAGCCCCAGCATTTT.

CDR3 protein: CSPGEGTEAFF. The CDR3 DNA reads as TGCAGCCCCGGGGAGGGGACTGAAGCTTTCTTT. V gene TRBV29-1 combines with J gene TRBJ1-1; D perhaps matches TRBD1 (5 bases). Germline V lookup: CDR1 SQVTM, CDR2 ANQGSEA. V was cut by 8 bases and J by 5 bases, with 12 bases left in between. CDR3 length: 11 amino acids.

This clone appeared a single time. The chain carries TRBV5-1 and TRBJ1-1, with TRBD1 as a possible D gene (5 bases). The ends were cut back, 4 bases at V and 4 bases at J, with 17 bases in the middle. The CDR3 length is 15 residues. Germline values: CDR1 SGHRS, CDR2 YFSETQ. The CDR3 bases are TGCGCCAGCAGCGGAAAAACAGGTTTGAGCACTGAAGCTTTCTTT. It yields the protein CASSGKTGLSTEAFF. The whole variable domain, remainder taken from reference TRBV5-1 and TRBJ1-1, is KAGVTQTPRYLIKTRGQQVTLSCSPISGHRSVSWYQQTPGQGLQFLFEYFSETQRNKGNFPGRFSGRQFSNSRSEMNVSTLELGDSALYLCASSGKTGLSTEAFFGQGTRLTVV.